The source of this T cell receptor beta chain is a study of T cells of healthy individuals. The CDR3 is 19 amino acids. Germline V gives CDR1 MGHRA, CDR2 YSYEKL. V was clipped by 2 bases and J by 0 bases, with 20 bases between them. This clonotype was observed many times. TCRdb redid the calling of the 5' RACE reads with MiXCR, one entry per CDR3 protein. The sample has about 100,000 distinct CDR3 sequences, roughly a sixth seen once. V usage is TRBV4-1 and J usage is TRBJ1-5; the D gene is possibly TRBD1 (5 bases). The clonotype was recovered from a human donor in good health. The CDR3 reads CASSQLGTKTEYSNQPQHF. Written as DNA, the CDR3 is TGCGCCAGCAGCCAATTGGGAACTAAGACAGAATATAGCAATCAGCCCCAGCATTTT.